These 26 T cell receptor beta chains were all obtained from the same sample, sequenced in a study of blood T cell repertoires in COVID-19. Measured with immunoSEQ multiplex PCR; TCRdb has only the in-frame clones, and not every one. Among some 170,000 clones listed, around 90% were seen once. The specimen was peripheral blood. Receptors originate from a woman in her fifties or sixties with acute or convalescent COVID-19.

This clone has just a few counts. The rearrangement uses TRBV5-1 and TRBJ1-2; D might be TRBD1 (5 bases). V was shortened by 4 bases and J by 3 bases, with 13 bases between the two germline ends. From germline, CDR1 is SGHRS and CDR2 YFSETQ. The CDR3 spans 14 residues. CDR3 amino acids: CASSLGGTDYGYTF. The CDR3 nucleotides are TGCGCCAGCAGCCTCGGGGGTACAGACTATGGCTACACCTTC.

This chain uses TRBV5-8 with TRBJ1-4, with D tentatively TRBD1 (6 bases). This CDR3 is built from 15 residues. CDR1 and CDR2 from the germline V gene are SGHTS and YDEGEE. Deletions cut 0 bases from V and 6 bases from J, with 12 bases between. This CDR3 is CASSLEQKGDEKLFF. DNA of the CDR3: TGTGCCAGCAGCTTGGAACAGAAGGGGGATGAAAAACTGTTTTTT.

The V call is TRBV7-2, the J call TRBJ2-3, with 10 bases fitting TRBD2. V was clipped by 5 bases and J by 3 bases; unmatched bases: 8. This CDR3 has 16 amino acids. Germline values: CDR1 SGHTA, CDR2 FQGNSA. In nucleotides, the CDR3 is TGTGCCAGCAGCCCTATGGGACTAGCGTTAACAGATACGCAGTATTTT. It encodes CASSPMGLALTDTQYF.

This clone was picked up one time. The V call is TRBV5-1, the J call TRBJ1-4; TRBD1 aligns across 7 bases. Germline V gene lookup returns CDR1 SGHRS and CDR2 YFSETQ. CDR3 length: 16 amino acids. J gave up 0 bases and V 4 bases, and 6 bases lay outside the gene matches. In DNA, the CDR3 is TGCGCCAGCAGCCTTCCAACAGGGGCAACTAATGAAAAACTGTTTTTT. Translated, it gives CASSLPTGATNEKLFF.

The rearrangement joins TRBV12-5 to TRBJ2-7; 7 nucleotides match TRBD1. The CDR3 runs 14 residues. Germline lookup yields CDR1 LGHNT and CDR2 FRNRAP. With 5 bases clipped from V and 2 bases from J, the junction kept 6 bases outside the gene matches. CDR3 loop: CASGGQVYPYEQYF. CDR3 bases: TGTGCTAGTGGTGGACAGGTCTACCCCTACGAGCAGTACTTC.

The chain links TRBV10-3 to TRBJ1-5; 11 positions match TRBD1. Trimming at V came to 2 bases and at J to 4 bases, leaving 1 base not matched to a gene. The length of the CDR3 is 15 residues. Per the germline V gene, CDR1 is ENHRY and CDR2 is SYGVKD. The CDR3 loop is CAISEGQGANQPQHF. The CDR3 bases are TGTGCCATCAGTGAGGGACAGGGGGCTAATCAGCCCCAGCATTTT.

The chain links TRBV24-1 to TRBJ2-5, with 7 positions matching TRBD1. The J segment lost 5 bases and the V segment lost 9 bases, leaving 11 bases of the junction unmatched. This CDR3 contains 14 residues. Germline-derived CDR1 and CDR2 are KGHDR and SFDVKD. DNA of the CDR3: TGTGCCACCTCAATGAACAGGGGTGGGGAGACCCAGTACTTC. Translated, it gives CATSMNRGGETQYF.

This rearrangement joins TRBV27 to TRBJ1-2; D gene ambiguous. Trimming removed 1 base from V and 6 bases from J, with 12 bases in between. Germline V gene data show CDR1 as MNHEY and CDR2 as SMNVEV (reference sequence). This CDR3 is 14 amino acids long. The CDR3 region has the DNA TGTGCCAGCAGTTTATGGTACGGAGAGGATGGCTACACCTTC. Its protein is CASSLWYGEDGYTF.

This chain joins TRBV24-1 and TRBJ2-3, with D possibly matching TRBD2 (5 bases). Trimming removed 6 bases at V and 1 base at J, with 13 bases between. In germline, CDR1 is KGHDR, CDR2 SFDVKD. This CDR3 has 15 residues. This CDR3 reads CATSSGRGRTDTQYF. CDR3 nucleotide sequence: TGTGCCACCAGTTCGGGAAGAGGCCGCACAGATACGCAGTATTTT.

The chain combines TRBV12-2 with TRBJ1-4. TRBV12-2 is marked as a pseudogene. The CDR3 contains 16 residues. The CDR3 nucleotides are TGTGCAAGTCGCCGTCCGGGGAAAGTCCGGGGTGAAAAACTGTTTTTT. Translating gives CASRRPGKVRGEKLFF.

In DNA form, the CDR3 reads TGTGCCAGCAGCGTCGATGGAGGGTCCTACAATGAGCAGTTCTTC. This sequence encodes CASSVDGGSYNEQFF. The gene calls are TRBV11-3 and TRBJ2-1, with TRBD2 as a possible D gene (6 bases). The CDR3 is 15 residues long. Looked up from germline, CDR1 is SGHNT and CDR2 is YENEEA. Trimming cost V 5 bases and J 1 base, with 12 bases left between them. Together with reference TRBV11-3 and TRBJ2-1, the CDR3 gives the full variable domain: EAGVVQSPRYKIIEKKQPVAFWCNPISGHNTLYWYLQNLGQGPELLIRYENEEAVDDSQLPKDRFSAERLKGVDSTLKIQPAELGDSAVYLCASSVDGGSYNEQFFGPGTRLTVL.

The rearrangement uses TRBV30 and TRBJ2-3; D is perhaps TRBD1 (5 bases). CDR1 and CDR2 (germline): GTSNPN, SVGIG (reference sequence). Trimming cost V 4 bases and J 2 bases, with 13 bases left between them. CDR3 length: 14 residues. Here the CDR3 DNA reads TGTGCCTGGAATCTAGGGGCAAACACAGATACGCAGTATTTT. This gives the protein CAWNLGANTDTQYF.

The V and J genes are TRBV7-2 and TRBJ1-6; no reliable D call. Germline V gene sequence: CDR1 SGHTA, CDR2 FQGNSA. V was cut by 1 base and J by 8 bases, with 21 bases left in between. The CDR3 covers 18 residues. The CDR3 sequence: CASSLGLGRAQLHSPLHF. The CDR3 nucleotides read TGTGCCAGCAGCTTAGGCCTAGGTCGAGCCCAGCTCCATTCACCCCTCCACTTT.

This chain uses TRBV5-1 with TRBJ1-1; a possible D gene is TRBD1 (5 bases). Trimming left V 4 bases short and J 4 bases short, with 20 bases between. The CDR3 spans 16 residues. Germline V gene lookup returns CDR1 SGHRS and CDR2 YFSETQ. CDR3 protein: CASSREEGTGSTEAFF. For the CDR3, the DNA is TGCGCCAGCAGCCGGGAGGAGGGGACTGGCTCCACTGAAGCTTTCTTT.

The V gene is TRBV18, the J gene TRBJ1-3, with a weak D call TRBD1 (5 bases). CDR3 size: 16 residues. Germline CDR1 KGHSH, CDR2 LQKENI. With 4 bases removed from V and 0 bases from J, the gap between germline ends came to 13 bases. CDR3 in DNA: TGTGCCAGCTCACTGCCGCGGGGGGACTCTGGAAACACCATATATTTT. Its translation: CASSLPRGDSGNTIYF.

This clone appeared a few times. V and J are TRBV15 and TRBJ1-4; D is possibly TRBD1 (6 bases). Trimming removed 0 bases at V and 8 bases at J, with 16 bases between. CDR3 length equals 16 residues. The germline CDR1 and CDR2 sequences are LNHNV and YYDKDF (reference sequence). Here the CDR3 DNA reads TGTGCCACCAGCAGAGATTGGGCAGGGGTTTCGGAAAAACTGTTTTTT. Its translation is CATSRDWAGVSEKLFF.

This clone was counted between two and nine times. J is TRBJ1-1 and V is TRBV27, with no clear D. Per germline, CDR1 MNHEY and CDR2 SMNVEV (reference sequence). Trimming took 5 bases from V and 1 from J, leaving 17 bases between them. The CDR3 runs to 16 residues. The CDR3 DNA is TGTGCCAGCAGTCCCCCAGGTTCCCTATCGAACACTGAAGCTTTCTTT. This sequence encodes CASSPPGSLSNTEAFF.

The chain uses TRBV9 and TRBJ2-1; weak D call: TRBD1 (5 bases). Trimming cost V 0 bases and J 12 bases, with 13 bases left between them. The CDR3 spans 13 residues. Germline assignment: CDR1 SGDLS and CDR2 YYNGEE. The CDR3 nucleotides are TGTGCCAGCAGCGTAGTGGCTGGACAAAGGCAGTTCTTC. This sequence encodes CASSVVAGQRQFF.

Here the CDR3 reads CASSIGQAGDIQYF. In DNA form, the CDR3 reads TGTGCCAGCTCAATCGGACAGGCAGGGGACATTCAGTACTTC. This chain joins TRBV18 and TRBJ2-4, with 7 bases fitting TRBD1. Per germline, CDR1 KGHSH and CDR2 LQKENI. After removal of 5 bases from V and 8 bases from J, the junction contained 9 bases not matched to a gene. The CDR3 has 14 residues.

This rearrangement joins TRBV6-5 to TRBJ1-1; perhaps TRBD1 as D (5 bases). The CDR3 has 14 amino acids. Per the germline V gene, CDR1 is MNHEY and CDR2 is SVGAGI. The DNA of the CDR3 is TGTGCTACACAACGAGGGGACTTCAACACTGAAGCTTTCTTT. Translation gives CATQRGDFNTEAFF.

In nucleotides, the CDR3 is TGCGCCAGCAGTTCCGGGACAGGGTTCTACGAGCAGTACTTC. Translating it yields CASSSGTGFYEQYF. The chain uses TRBV4-3 and TRBJ2-7; 9 bases agree with TRBD1. Germline V gives CDR1 LGHNA, CDR2 YSLEER. Germline trimming cut 6 bases from V and 3 bases from J; bases unmatched to any gene: 6. The length of the CDR3 is 14 residues.

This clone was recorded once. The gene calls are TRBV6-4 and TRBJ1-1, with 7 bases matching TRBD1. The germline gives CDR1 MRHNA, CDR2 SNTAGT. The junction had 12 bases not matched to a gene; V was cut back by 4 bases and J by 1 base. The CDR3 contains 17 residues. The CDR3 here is CASSGIPTRGQNTEAFF. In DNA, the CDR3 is TGTGCCAGCAGTGGCATTCCCACGAGGGGGCAGAACACTGAAGCTTTCTTT.

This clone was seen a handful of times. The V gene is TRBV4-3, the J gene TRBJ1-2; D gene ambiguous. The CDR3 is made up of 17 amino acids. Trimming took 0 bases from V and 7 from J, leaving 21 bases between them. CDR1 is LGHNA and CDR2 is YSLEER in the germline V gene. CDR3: CASSQDIGLAGRVGYTF. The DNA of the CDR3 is TGCGCCAGCAGCCAAGATATAGGTTTGGCAGGCCGTGTTGGCTACACCTTC.

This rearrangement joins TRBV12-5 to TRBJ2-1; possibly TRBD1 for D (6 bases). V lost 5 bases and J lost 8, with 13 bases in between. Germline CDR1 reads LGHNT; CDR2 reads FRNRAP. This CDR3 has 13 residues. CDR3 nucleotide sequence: TGTGCTAGTGGTAAACCAGCAGGGGATGAGCAGTTCTTC. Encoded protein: CASGKPAGDEQFF.

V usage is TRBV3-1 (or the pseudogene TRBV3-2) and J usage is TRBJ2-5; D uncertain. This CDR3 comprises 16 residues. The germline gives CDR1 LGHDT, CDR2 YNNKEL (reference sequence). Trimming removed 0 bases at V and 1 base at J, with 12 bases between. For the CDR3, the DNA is TGTGCCAGCAGCCAAGATAGGCAGAGACTCCAAGAGACCCAGTACTTC. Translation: CASSQDRQRLQETQYF.

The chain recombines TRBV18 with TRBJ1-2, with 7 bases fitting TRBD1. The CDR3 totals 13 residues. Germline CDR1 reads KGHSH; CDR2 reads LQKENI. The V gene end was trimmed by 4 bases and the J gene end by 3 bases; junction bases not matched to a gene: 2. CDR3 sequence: CASSQGTDYGYTF. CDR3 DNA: TGTGCCAGCTCACAGGGGACAGACTATGGCTACACCTTC.